This T cell receptor beta chain was sequenced for a study of cytomegalovirus exposure and HLA in healthy donors. Study information: Earlier findings included 90 million to 120 million unique TCR beta sequences obtained from some 180 million T cells.

Study outcomes and limitations: Cytomegalovirus status was reportedly diagnosed by the classifier with high sensitivity and specificity.

CDR3 length: 13 amino acids. Per the germline V gene, CDR1 is WNHNN and CDR2 is SYGVQD (reference sequence). The PCR contained 60 Vbeta and 13 Jbeta primers. Authors' methods: A later analysis counted some 87 million unique TCR beta chains, about 10 million shared. The table came from immunoSEQ multiplex PCR; TCRdb's copy has only in-frame clones and leaves some out. Clonal size and the V and J genes are those of that table, whereas D and trimming came from the DNA. The table has over 85,000 clones, roughly two thirds seen once. Details on this clone: Its antigen remains unidentified. A junction boundary mismatches the germline segment, possibly from a read error.

The TCR sequence derives from a man in his forties or fifties in good health and CMV-seronegative. The chain is built from TRBV10-1 and TRBJ1-1; no firm D call. The source material was PBMCs. In DNA form, the CDR3 reads TGCGCCAGCAGTGACCCGGTGAAGACTGAAGCTTTCTTT. Translating gives CASSDPVKTEAFF.